Shown below are 27 T cell receptor beta chains from a single sample sequenced in a study of high-grade serous ovarian cancer treatment subgroups. Data came from immunoSEQ multiplex PCR; TCRdb stores just in-frame clones and leaves some out. The sample carries 5,500 to 6,000 clones, just over 70% recorded once. Tumor tissue was taken before any definitive surgery or chemotherapy was given. The sequenced sample consisted of tumor tissue. All receptors come from a human donor with high-grade serous ovarian cancer.

This chain joins TRBV9 and TRBJ1-1, with D unclear. This CDR3 is built from 17 residues. Germline CDR1 and CDR2: SGDLS and YYNGEE. The germline V and J ends were trimmed by 0 bases and 0 bases, with 15 bases remaining between them. CDR3 in amino acids: CASSVGAGLSMNTEAFF. In DNA, the CDR3 is TGTGCCAGCAGCGTAGGGGCAGGCCTTTCTATGAACACTGAAGCTTTCTTT.

The genes are TRBV6-5 and TRBJ2-1; TRBD1 agrees at 7 bases. With 7 bases clipped from V and 6 bases from J, the junction kept 6 bases outside the gene matches. Per germline, CDR1 MNHEY and CDR2 SVGAGI. There are 13 residues in the CDR3. The CDR3 DNA reads as TGTGCCAGCATCGACTACAGGGGCAATGAGCAGTTCTTC. Its protein product is CASIDYRGNEQFF.

The table lists this clone with a few counts. This rearrangement joins TRBV18 to TRBJ1-5, with D hard to call. Trimming pared 1 base from V and 5 bases from J, leaving 9 bases between. The CDR3 covers 14 residues. Per the germline V gene, CDR1 is KGHSH and CDR2 is LQKENI. CDR3 sequence reads: CASSPRQPHQPQHF. CDR3 DNA: TGTGCCAGCTCACCACGCCAGCCTCATCAGCCCCAGCATTTT.

The CDR3 sequence: CASSQRGLDTEAFF. The CDR3, as DNA: TGTGCCAGCAGCCAGAGGGGGTTGGACACTGAAGCTTTCTTT. The rearrangement joins TRBV7-9 to TRBJ1-1; a possible D gene is TRBD1 (6 bases). The length of the CDR3 is 14 residues. Per germline, CDR1 SEHNR and CDR2 FQNEAQ (reference sequence). V was cut by 5 bases and J by 3 bases, with 13 bases left in between.

The chain links TRBV6-5 to TRBJ2-2; D unresolved. The V end was cut by 1 base, the J end by 8 bases, with 8 bases between. The CDR3 contains 13 residues. Germline lookup yields CDR1 MNHEY and CDR2 SVGAGI. CDR3 nucleotides: TGTGCCAGCAGTTACTATCGGCCTGGGGAGCTGTTTTTT. Its protein is CASSYYRPGELFF.

The chain carries TRBV7-9 and TRBJ2-1, with 10 bases aligning to TRBD2. Trimming at V came to 3 bases and at J to 7 bases, leaving 12 bases not matched to a gene. The CDR3 is 17 residues long. Germline V gene data show CDR1 as SEHNR and CDR2 as FQNEAQ (reference sequence). In nucleotides, the CDR3 is TGTGCCAGCAGCTTTTTCCTGGGACTAGCGAAGGTGAATGAGCAGTTCTTC. This translates into CASSFFLGLAKVNEQFF.

The chain employs TRBV5-4 and TRBJ1-1; unclear D gene. Trimming removed 1 base at V and 3 bases at J, with 4 bases between. The germline CDR1 and CDR2 sequences are SGHNT and YYREEE (reference sequence). This CDR3 has 12 amino acids. The CDR3 nucleotides read TGTGCCAGCAGCTTGACAGACACTGAAGCTTTCTTT. It translates to CASSLTDTEAFF. Together with reference TRBV5-4 and TRBJ1-1, the CDR3 gives the full variable domain: ETGVTQSPTHLIKTRGQQVTLRCSSQSGHNTVSWYQQALGQGPQFIFQYYREEENGRGNFPPRFSGLQFPNYSSELNVNALELDDSALYLCASSLTDTEAFFGQGTRLTVV.

V usage is TRBV7-9 and J usage is TRBJ1-4; 7 nucleotides align to TRBD1. The germline V gene encodes CDR1 SEHNR and CDR2 FQNEAQ (reference sequence). J gave up 3 bases and V 5 bases, and 3 bases lay outside the gene matches. This CDR3 is 14 amino acids long. The DNA for the CDR3 is TGTGCCAGCAGCACCGGGACAGCTAATGAAAAACTGTTTTTT. Translation gives CASSTGTANEKLFF. The variable domain in full, with the rest retrieved from reference TRBV7-9 and TRBJ1-4, is DTGVSQNPRHKITKRGQNVTFRCDPISEHNRLYWYRQTLGQGPEFLTYFQNEAQLEKSRLLSDRFSAERPKGSFSTLEIQRTEQGDSAMYLCASSTGTANEKLFFGSGTQLSVL.

This chain connects TRBV18 to TRBJ1-6, with TRBD1 identical over 7 bases. The CDR3 has 16 residues. Germline CDR1 reads KGHSH; CDR2 reads LQKENI. The V gene end was trimmed by 4 bases and the J gene end by 0 bases; junction bases not matched to a gene: 3. CDR3 sequence reads: CASSLGTDSYNSPLHF. The DNA for the CDR3 is TGTGCCAGCTCACTAGGGACAGACTCCTATAATTCACCCCTCCACTTT.

This chain joins TRBV19 and TRBJ1-1; D might be TRBD1 (5 bases). The V end lost 8 bases, the J end lost 4 bases, and 14 bases lay between the germline ends. CDR3 length: 13 amino acids. Germline V gene lookup returns CDR1 LNHDA and CDR2 SQIVND (reference sequence). Written as DNA, the CDR3 is TGTGCCAGTGGGACTGGGCGCCTCACTGAAGCTTTCTTT. Residues: CASGTGRLTEAFF.

The table lists this clone with a few counts. This chain uses TRBV28 with TRBJ1-1; TRBD1 is a possible D gene (6 bases). Germline CDR1 MDHEN, CDR2 SYDVKM. The CDR3 runs 14 residues. With 7 bases removed from V and 2 bases from J, the gap between germline ends came to 14 bases. The CDR3 DNA sequence: TGTGCCAGCAAGGATGGGACAAGAAACACTGAAGCTTTCTTT. Its protein product is CASKDGTRNTEAFF. The variable domain in full, completed from reference TRBV28 and TRBJ1-1, reads DVKVTQSSRYLVKRTGEKVFLECVQDMDHENMFWYRQDPGLGLRLIYFSYDVKMKEKGDIPEGYSVSREKKERFSLILESASTNQTSMYLCASKDGTRNTEAFFGQGTRLTVV.

This chain connects TRBV18 to TRBJ1-1; D gene unclear. This CDR3 is built from 14 residues. The germline V gene encodes CDR1 KGHSH and CDR2 LQKENI. Trimming pared 3 bases from V and 1 base from J, leaving 9 bases between. The CDR3 coding sequence is TGTGCCAGCTCACCGTCTATAGGGAACACTGAAGCTTTCTTT. Encoded protein: CASSPSIGNTEAFF. Drawing the rest from reference TRBV18 and TRBJ1-1, the complete variable domain is NAGVMQNPRHLVRRRGQEARLRCSPMKGHSHVYWYRQLPEEGLKFMVYLQKENIIDESGMPKERFSAEFPKEGPSILRIQQVVRGDSAAYFCASSPSIGNTEAFFGQGTRLTVV.

V and J are TRBV7-9 and TRBJ2-6; D remains ambiguous. Germline CDR1 SEHNR, CDR2 FQNEAQ (reference sequence). The CDR3 consists of 15 residues. Trimming took 1 base from V and 0 from J, leaving 4 bases between them. The CDR3, as DNA: TGTGCCAGCAGCTTAGGCAGCTCTGGGGCCAACGTCCTGACTTTC. As protein: CASSLGSSGANVLTF.

The chain employs TRBV7-2 and TRBJ2-7; 8 positions match TRBD2. The CDR3 is 16 amino acids. V shed 1 base and J 5 bases; nucleotides not matched to a gene: 10. Germline-derived CDR1 and CDR2 are SGHTA and FQGNSA. The CDR3 DNA follows: TGTGCCAGCAGCTTAGTGGGAGCGGGGGTCGGGAACGAGCAGTACTTC. Its protein is CASSLVGAGVGNEQYF.

The chain employs TRBV7-9 and TRBJ2-3; possibly TRBD2 for D (6 bases). The CDR3 contains 13 residues. V dropped 2 bases and J dropped 7 bases, with 10 bases sitting between them. Germline V CDR1 and CDR2: SEHNR, FQNEAQ (reference sequence). The CDR3 loop reads CASSLTSMYTQYF. As DNA, the CDR3 is TGTGCCAGCAGCTTAACTAGCATGTATACGCAGTATTTT.

CDR3: CASNPGGGNTIYF. The CDR3 DNA sequence: TGTGCCAGCAATCCCGGGGGTGGAAACACCATATATTTT. V usage is TRBV11-2 and J usage is TRBJ1-3; TRBD1 might be the D (5 bases). Trimming removed 7 bases at V and 3 bases at J, with 10 bases between. Looked up from germline, CDR1 is SGHAT and CDR2 is FQNNGV. The CDR3 contains 13 residues.

This clone has a single count. The chain employs TRBV18 and TRBJ1-1, with D possibly being TRBD1 (5 bases). Trimming shortened V by 2 bases and J by 7 bases, and 14 bases separated the two germline ends. The CDR3 contains 14 residues. The germline CDR1 and CDR2 sequences are KGHSH and LQKENI. CDR3 amino acids: CASSPRGTVVEAFF. CDR3 coding DNA: TGTGCCAGCTCACCAAGGGGAACGGTAGTTGAAGCTTTCTTT.

The V and J genes are TRBV11-2 and TRBJ1-1, with D possibly TRBD1 on 5 matching bases. CDR1 SGHAT and CDR2 FQNNGV come from the germline V gene. The ends were cut back, 5 bases at V and 4 bases at J, with 11 bases in the middle. CDR3 length: 13 residues. CDR3 residues: CASSAGLGTEAFF. In DNA, the CDR3 is TGTGCCAGCAGCGCAGGGCTAGGCACTGAAGCTTTCTTT.

This clone has just one count. V is TRBV5-6 and J is TRBJ1-1; no definite D call. Germline V gene lookup returns CDR1 SGHDT and CDR2 YYEEEE. The CDR3 length is 14 residues. Between the trimmed V and J ends, which lost 2 bases and 1 base, there was a span of 9 bases. This chain's CDR3 is CASSFRLKNTEAFF. CDR3 sequence (DNA): TGTGCCAGCAGCTTCCGTCTCAAGAACACTGAAGCTTTCTTT. Using reference TRBV5-6 and TRBJ1-1 for the parts outside the CDR3, the full variable domain is DAGVTQSPTHLIKTRGQQVTLRCSPKSGHDTVSWYQQALGQGPQFIFQYYEEEERQRGNFPDRFSGHQFPNYSSELNVNALLLGDSALYLCASSFRLKNTEAFFGQGTRLTVV.

The rearrangement links TRBV7-8 to TRBJ2-6, with D uncertain. Trimming took off 7 bases at V and 3 bases at J, with 10 bases between the two ends. CDR1 is SGHVS, CDR2 FQNEAQ, per germline. This CDR3 has 14 amino acids. CDR3 sequence reads: CASKVAIGANVLTF. The CDR3 bases are TGTGCCAGCAAGGTGGCGATTGGGGCCAACGTCCTGACTTTC.

The chain recombines TRBV19 with TRBJ2-1; 9 bases are a match to TRBD1. The germline V gene has CDR1 LNHDA and CDR2 SQIVND (reference sequence). V shed 4 bases, J shed 2 bases, and the junction held 9 bases outside the gene matches. This CDR3 has 17 amino acids. The CDR3 DNA sequence: TGTGCCAGTAGTACTCAAACAGGGGGCCGTACCTACAATGAGCAGTTCTTC. This encodes CASSTQTGGRTYNEQFF. Variable domain in full (rest from reference TRBV19 and TRBJ2-1): DGGITQSPKYLFRKEGQNVTLSCEQNLNHDAMYWYRQDPGQGLRLIYYSQIVNDFQKGDIAEGYSVSREKKESFPLTVTSAQKNPTAFYLCASSTQTGGRTYNEQFFGPGTRLTVL.

In DNA, the CDR3 is TGTGCCAGCAGTTCTATTCAAACAGGAGGCCCGGGTTCACCCCTCCACTTT. Protein: CASSSIQTGGPGSPLHF. The chain combines TRBV28 with TRBJ1-6, with D possibly matching TRBD1 (5 bases). The CDR3 totals 17 residues. The V end lost 4 bases, the J end lost 9 bases, and 22 bases lay between the germline ends. Germline values: CDR1 MDHEN, CDR2 SYDVKM.

The chain is built from TRBV10-3 and TRBJ1-1, with no clear D. Trimming removed 0 bases at V and 10 bases at J, with 12 bases between. The length of the CDR3 is 13 residues. The germline CDR1 and CDR2 sequences are ENHRY and SYGVKD. CDR3 sequence reads: CAISESTGLAAFF. For the CDR3, the DNA is TGTGCCATCAGTGAGTCTACTGGCCTCGCAGCTTTCTTT.

V gene TRBV10-3 combines with J gene TRBJ1-2; 9 bases fit TRBD1. CDR1 is ENHRY and CDR2 is SYGVKD in the germline V gene. This CDR3 is 13 amino acids long. Unmatched junction bases numbered 5, after V lost 6 bases and J lost 6 bases. In DNA form, the CDR3 reads TGTGCCATCAGCACGGGACAGGGAGATGGCTACACCTTC. As protein: CAISTGQGDGYTF.

The rearrangement links TRBV5-1 to TRBJ1-1; tentatively, D is TRBD1 (6 bases). Per germline, CDR1 SGHRS and CDR2 YFSETQ. V was shortened by 0 bases and J by 6 bases, with 18 bases between the two germline ends. There are 16 residues in the CDR3. This CDR3 reads CASSLGSGGRRAEAFF. For the CDR3, the DNA is TGCGCCAGCAGCTTGGGATCTGGGGGCCGTAGGGCTGAAGCTTTCTTT.

The rearrangement links TRBV7-2 to TRBJ2-1, with unresolved D. Between the trimmed V and J ends, which lost 5 bases and 5 bases, there was a span of 13 bases. Germline V gene lookup returns CDR1 SGHTA and CDR2 FQGNSA. The CDR3 is made up of 14 amino acids. CDR3 amino acids: CASSPGYIDNEQFF. CDR3 nucleotide sequence: TGTGCCAGCAGCCCCGGGTACATCGACAATGAGCAGTTCTTC.

The chain is built from TRBV6-1 and TRBJ2-5; 11 positions agree with TRBD2. This CDR3 is built from 15 residues. V trimming: 4 bases; J trimming: 4 bases; junction bases outside the gene matches: 5. Germline CDR1 and CDR2: MNHNS and SASEGT. CDR3 sequence reads: CASSATGTSGETQYF. As DNA, the CDR3 is TGTGCCAGCAGTGCCACCGGGACTAGCGGAGAGACCCAGTACTTC.